This TCR beta chain was identified in a study of CD8+ T cells in alopecia areata. RNA extraction and reverse transcription yielded cDNA as sequencing template. Clones were sequenced by immunoSEQ multiplex PCR, and TCRdb holds only the in-frame ones, with some missing. In the table there are 95,000 to 110,000 clones, 65% to 90% of which are singletons. Stated treatment: oral pan-JAK inhibitor, 5-10 mg twice daily. Trimming removed 2 bases at V and 2 bases at J, with 19 bases between. This CDR3 has 18 residues. In germline, CDR1 is MNHNS, CDR2 SASEGT. This sequence originates from a human donor with alopecia areata. Sample: CD8+ T cells sorted from blood, taken at approximately week 31, from a patient treated with tofacitinib. The chain employs TRBV6-1 and TRBJ2-1, with D possibly called TRBD1 or TRBD2 (5 bases each). For the CDR3, the DNA is TGTGCCAGCAGTGAATGGTGGGACGACAGACTTCCCTACAATGAGCAGTTCTTC. Encoded protein: CASSEWWDDRLPYNEQFF.